This passage covers 30 T cell receptor beta chains from one sample sequenced in a study of PD-L1 blockade in urothelial cancer. Regarding time point: pretreatment peripheral blood. Here immunoSEQ multiplex PCR was the method, and the copy in TCRdb shows in-frame clones only, minus some. Of approximately 70,000 clones detected, roughly 84% appear once; the ten largest clones hold approximately 10%. Source: PBMCs, taken around atezolizumab (anti-PD-L1) treatment. The source is a woman between 70 and 85 years old with urothelial cancer.

This clone was seen a few times. The chain links TRBV30 to TRBJ1-2, with D possibly being TRBD1 (5 bases). V was pared by 0 bases and J by 8 bases, with 10 bases between. CDR1 and CDR2 (germline): GTSNPN, SVGIG (reference sequence). This CDR3 spans 12 amino acids. The CDR3 sequence: CAWSVPGKGYTF. The CDR3 nucleotides are TGTGCCTGGAGTGTCCCAGGGAAAGGCTACACCTTC.

This chain joins TRBV29-1 and TRBJ1-1; TRBD1 aligns across 7 bases. This CDR3 region has 14 residues. The V gene's germline CDR1 is SQVTM and CDR2 ANQGSEA. V was clipped by 2 bases and J by 4 bases; unmatched bases: 7. The CDR3 is CSVEFDRAVTEAFF. The CDR3 coding sequence is TGCAGCGTTGAATTCGACAGGGCGGTCACTGAAGCTTTCTTT.

The DNA for the CDR3 is TGTGCTAGTCTGGAGGGGTCGATTTCCTACGAGCAGTACTTC. Protein sequence: CASLEGSISYEQYF. V usage is TRBV12-5 and J usage is TRBJ2-7; the D gene is possibly TRBD2 (6 bases). The CDR3 has 14 residues. Trimming cost V 8 bases and J 1 base, with 15 bases left between them. The germline V gene encodes CDR1 LGHNT and CDR2 FRNRAP.

The rearrangement uses TRBV18 and TRBJ2-7, with 7 bases identical to TRBD2. V trimming: 3 bases; J trimming: 2 bases; junction bases outside the gene matches: 7. Germline V gene data show CDR1 as KGHSH and CDR2 as LQKENI. This CDR3 is built from 15 residues. The CDR3 reads CASSPGGVRAYEQYF. In DNA, the CDR3 is TGTGCCAGCTCACCGGGGGGGGTTCGGGCCTACGAGCAGTACTTC. Supplemented by reference TRBV18 and TRBJ2-7, the full variable domain reads NAGVMQNPRHLVRRRGQEARLRCSPMKGHSHVYWYRQLPEEGLKFMVYLQKENIIDESGMPKERFSAEFPKEGPSILRIQQVVRGDSAAYFCASSPGGVRAYEQYFGPGTRLTVT.

This chain joins TRBV18 and TRBJ2-1; 9 bases match TRBD1. The CDR3 is 12 residues long. The V segment lost 3 bases and the J segment 10 bases; nucleotides outside the gene matches: 1. From germline, CDR1 is KGHSH and CDR2 LQKENI. This chain's CDR3 is CASSPTGGEQFF. The CDR3 nucleotides are TGTGCCAGCTCACCTACAGGGGGCGAGCAGTTCTTC.

V usage is TRBV7-2 and J usage is TRBJ1-1; 9 nucleotides agree with TRBD1. Per germline, CDR1 SGHTA and CDR2 FQGNSA. The CDR3 loop spans 17 amino acids. Trimming removed 5 bases from V and 0 bases from J; junction bases left unmatched: 10. In DNA, the CDR3 is TGTGCCAGCAGCCGCGTCCCGGGACAGGGAATGAACACTGAAGCTTTCTTT. As protein: CASSRVPGQGMNTEAFF.

This chain uses TRBV5-1 with TRBJ1-1; D not certain. V was cut by 4 bases and J by 2 bases, with 15 bases left in between. The CDR3 covers 15 residues. Germline CDR1 and CDR2: SGHRS and YFSETQ. The CDR3 coding sequence is TGCGCCAGCAGCGTAGAGGGTCCGGGAAACACTGAAGCTTTCTTT. Amino acid sequence: CASSVEGPGNTEAFF.

The gene calls are TRBV7-9 and TRBJ2-1, with 10 bases that match TRBD2. The CDR3 sequence is 14 residues long. Germline V lookup: CDR1 SEHNR, CDR2 FQNEAQ (reference sequence). The junction had 5 bases not matched to a gene; V was cut back by 4 bases and J by 8 bases. CDR3 bases: TGTGCCAGCAGCTATTCCGGGACTAGCGATGAGCAGTTCTTC. Translated: CASSYSGTSDEQFF. The complete variable domain, with remaining parts taken from reference TRBV7-9 and TRBJ2-1, reads DTGVSQNPRHKITKRGQNVTFRCDPISEHNRLYWYRQTLGQGPEFLTYFQNEAQLEKSRLLSDRFSAERPKGSFSTLEIQRTEQGDSAMYLCASSYSGTSDEQFFGPGTRLTVL.

In its sample, this clone was seen once. The chain recombines TRBV9 with TRBJ1-1; the D gene is possibly TRBD1 (6 bases). The length of the CDR3 is 15 residues. Germline loops: CDR1 SGDLS, CDR2 YYNGEE. V gave up 3 bases and J gave up 0 bases, with 12 bases separating them. CDR3 nucleotides: TGTGCCAGCAGCGCATATGGACAGCTGAACACTGAAGCTTTCTTT. Protein: CASSAYGQLNTEAFF.

This clone was seen only a few times. The CDR3 here is CASLPQPYSNQPQHF. The CDR3 region has the DNA TGTGCCAGTTTGCCCCAACCCTATAGCAATCAGCCCCAGCATTTT. The rearrangement links TRBV19 to TRBJ1-5; D unclear. V lost 8 bases, J lost 0 bases, and 14 bases lay in between. The CDR3 has 15 amino acids. Germline-derived CDR1 and CDR2 are LNHDA and SQIVND (reference sequence).

The chain combines TRBV4-2 with TRBJ2-3, with D maybe TRBD1 (5 bases). CDR3 size: 17 residues. Germline CDR1 is LGHNA and CDR2 is YNFKEQ. Trimming stripped 4 bases from V and 5 bases from J, with 22 bases between. The CDR3 coding sequence is TGTGCCAGCAGCCCAGGGCTACTTGCCAGGGTTATAGATACGCAGTATTTT. Protein product: CASSPGLLARVIDTQYF.

The chain links TRBV29-1 to TRBJ2-3; unclear D gene. Germline CDR1 and CDR2: SQVTM and ANQGSEA. Deletions cut 8 bases from V and 2 bases from J, with 17 bases between. The CDR3 is 14 residues long. CDR3 DNA: TGCAGCTCAATCAGGTCAGGAATCACAGATACGCAGTATTTT. Encoded protein: CSSIRSGITDTQYF.

V is TRBV5-1 and J is TRBJ2-1; possibly TRBD1 for D (6 bases). Trimming took 3 bases from V and 6 from J, leaving 16 bases between them. The CDR3 length is 15 residues. Germline lookup yields CDR1 SGHRS and CDR2 YFSETQ. The chain's CDR3 is CASSSERTVSNEQFF. The CDR3 bases are TGCGCCAGCAGCTCGGAAAGGACAGTGTCCAATGAGCAGTTCTTC.

This clone was detected only once. The genes are TRBV28 and TRBJ2-7, with 11 bases fitting TRBD2. The CDR3 totals 12 residues. Germline V CDR1 and CDR2: MDHEN, SYDVKM. The trim removed 9 bases at V and 4 bases at J, leaving 2 bases unmatched. CDR3 nucleotides: TGTGCCAGTAGCGGGAGGGTTTACGAGCAGTACTTC. Protein: CASSGRVYEQYF. Together with reference TRBV28 and TRBJ2-7, the CDR3 gives the full variable domain: DVKVTQSSRYLVKRTGEKVFLECVQDMDHENMFWYRQDPGLGLRLIYFSYDVKMKEKGDIPEGYSVSREKKERFSLILESASTNQTSMYLCASSGRVYEQYFGPGTRLTVT.

The chain carries TRBV29-1 and TRBJ1-2, with D unclear. This CDR3 spans 12 amino acids. From germline, CDR1 is SQVTM and CDR2 ANQGSEA. The germline V and J ends were trimmed by 3 bases and 1 base, with 6 bases remaining between them. The CDR3 coding sequence is TGCAGCGTTGAGGAGGTTAACTATGGCTACACCTTC. Protein sequence: CSVEEVNYGYTF. Variable domain in full (rest from reference TRBV29-1 and TRBJ1-2): SAVISQKPSRDICQRGTSLTIQCQVDSQVTMMFWYRQQPGQSLTLIATANQGSEATYESGFVIDKFPISRPNLTFSTLTVSNMSPEDSSIYLCSVEEVNYGYTFGSGTRLTVV.

This clone was seen a few times. The genes are TRBV13 and TRBJ1-2; D is uncertain. The CDR3 is 16 residues long. Trimming cost V 5 bases and J 5 bases, with 21 bases left between them. The germline CDR1 and CDR2 sequences are PRHDT and FYEKMQ (reference sequence). The CDR3 DNA is TGTGCCAGCAGCCCCCGTCGAGGGCAGGATTCTTATGGCTACACCTTC. Protein product: CASSPRRGQDSYGYTF.

The genes are TRBV28 and TRBJ2-3; 10 bases agree with TRBD2. The CDR3 consists of 19 residues. Germline CDR1 and CDR2: MDHEN and SYDVKM. V dropped 4 bases and J dropped 4; count of bases not matched to a gene: 17. Here the CDR3 reads CASSSRWASGGLAADTQYF. CDR3 nucleotides: TGTGCCAGCAGTTCCCGGTGGGCTAGCGGGGGTCTAGCAGCAGATACGCAGTATTTT.

This rearrangement joins TRBV11-2 to TRBJ1-2, with 7 bases aligning to TRBD1. V lost 1 base, J lost 4 bases, and 6 bases stayed unmatched. The CDR3 spans 15 residues. Germline CDR1 and CDR2: SGHAT and FQNNGV. This CDR3 reads CASSLGTGSLYGYTF. In nucleotides, the CDR3 is TGTGCCAGCAGCTTAGGGACAGGATCCCTCTATGGCTACACCTTC. Full variable domain (remainder filled in from reference TRBV11-2 and TRBJ1-2): EAGVAQSPRYKIIEKRQSVAFWCNPISGHATLYWYQQILGQGPKLLIQFQNNGVVDDSQLPKDRFSAERLKGVDSTLKIQPAKLEDSAVYLCASSLGTGSLYGYTFGSGTRLTVV.

CDR3 nucleotide sequence: TGCGCCAGCAGCTCGGACAATGAGCAGTTCTTC. This encodes CASSSDNEQFF. The V and J genes are TRBV5-1 and TRBJ2-1, with D unclear. Germline CDR1 is SGHRS and CDR2 is YFSETQ. V was pared by 3 bases and J by 5 bases, with 3 bases between. The CDR3 loop spans 11 amino acids.

Remarks on this clone: This CDR3 is also generated by other DNA sequences in the sample. The chain links TRBV7-9 to TRBJ2-7, with a tentative D call TRBD2 (6 bases). Between the trimmed V and J ends, which lost 5 bases and 2 bases, there was a span of 7 bases. The CDR3 contains 12 residues. Looked up from germline, CDR1 is SEHNR and CDR2 is FQNEAQ (reference sequence). The DNA for the CDR3 is TGTGCCAGCAGCCGGGGGACCTACGAGCAGTACTTC. It codes for CASSRGTYEQYF.

The V gene is TRBV2, the J gene TRBJ2-3; possibly TRBD1 for D (6 bases). Germline-derived CDR1 and CDR2 are SNHLY and FYNNEI. This CDR3 comprises 15 residues. The V end lost 4 bases, the J end lost 0 bases, and 11 bases lay between the germline ends. CDR3 bases: TGTGCCAGCAGTGGAGCAGGGGCTAGCACAGATACGCAGTATTTT. Protein sequence: CASSGAGASTDTQYF.

V and J are TRBV15 and TRBJ1-2; D remains ambiguous. The V end was cut by 1 base, the J end by 9 bases, with 21 bases between. CDR1 is LNHNV and CDR2 is YYDKDF in the germline V gene (reference sequence). The CDR3 totals 16 residues. CDR3 loop: CATSRVPSEVGRSYTF. The CDR3 region has the DNA TGTGCCACCAGCAGAGTTCCGTCCGAGGTCGGTCGTAGCTACACCTTC.

The chain joins TRBV4-1 to TRBJ1-4, with 7 positions matching TRBD1. This CDR3 is built from 15 residues. J lost 12 bases, V lost 3 bases, and 13 bases had no gene match. In germline, CDR1 is MGHRA, CDR2 YSYEKL. The CDR3 reads CASSHRQGRIFELFF. The CDR3 DNA is TGCGCCAGCAGCCACCGACAGGGTAGGATCTTTGAACTGTTTTTT.

The CDR3 spells CASRIAGGPYNEQFF. The CDR3, as DNA: TGTGCCAGCAGAATAGCGGGAGGGCCGTACAATGAGCAGTTCTTC. The V call is TRBV2, the J call TRBJ2-1, with 11 bases matching TRBD2. Germline-derived CDR1 and CDR2 are SNHLY and FYNNEI. The CDR3 sequence is 15 residues long. Trimming at V came to 6 bases and at J to 4 bases, leaving 5 bases not matched to a gene.

The chain combines TRBV28 with TRBJ1-1, with D possibly matching TRBD1 (5 bases). Trimming left V 2 bases short and J 11 bases short, with 21 bases between. CDR1 is MDHEN and CDR2 is SYDVKM in the germline V gene. The CDR3 length is 15 residues. CDR3 DNA: TGTGCCAGCAGTTTACCCCTGAGCGGGGCGATTTCGGCTTTCTTT. Protein sequence: CASSLPLSGAISAFF.

V is TRBV5-6 and J is TRBJ1-2; weak D call: TRBD1 (5 bases). Germline-derived CDR1 and CDR2 are SGHDT and YYEEEE. Trimming pared 4 bases from V and 4 bases from J, leaving 14 bases between. This CDR3 has 14 residues. The CDR3 nucleotides are TGTGCCAGCAGCCTGGGGCAGGGAGGCTATGGCTACACCTTC. Translated: CASSLGQGGYGYTF.

The chain combines TRBV5-1 with TRBJ1-1; D perhaps matches TRBD1 (6 bases). The germline V and J ends were trimmed by 2 bases and 1 base, with 15 bases remaining between them. The CDR3 spans 16 residues. Germline V gives CDR1 SGHRS, CDR2 YFSETQ. CDR3 amino acids: CASSFTSGQTNTEAFF. DNA for the CDR3: TGCGCCAGCAGCTTCACTAGCGGACAGACGAACACTGAAGCTTTCTTT.

This rearrangement joins TRBV6-1 to TRBJ1-3, with TRBD1 identical over 7 bases. The CDR3 covers 15 residues. Looked up from germline, CDR1 is MNHNS and CDR2 is SASEGT. J gave up 3 bases and V 9 bases, and 11 bases lay outside the gene matches. Here the CDR3 reads CASTRGLLDGNTIYF. The CDR3 region has the DNA TGTGCCAGTACGAGGGGGCTGCTGGATGGAAACACCATATATTTT.

CDR3 in amino acids: CASSYRSRTGELFF. CDR3 nucleotides: TGTGCCAGCAGTTACAGAAGCAGGACCGGGGAGCTGTTTTTT. The V call is TRBV6-5, the J call TRBJ2-2; D is undetermined. CDR3 length: 14 residues. The V gene lost 2 bases and the J gene lost 5 bases, with 9 bases spanning the gap. In germline, CDR1 is MNHEY, CDR2 SVGAGI.

The rearrangement links TRBV5-1 to TRBJ2-7; D perhaps matches TRBD1 (6 bases). Germline V gene lookup returns CDR1 SGHRS and CDR2 YFSETQ. This CDR3 spans 13 amino acids. Trimming stripped 1 base from V and 5 bases from J, with 10 bases between. CDR3 sequence (DNA): TGCGCCAGCAGCTTGTTCAGGGGCAACGAGCAGTACTTC. It specifies CASSLFRGNEQYF.